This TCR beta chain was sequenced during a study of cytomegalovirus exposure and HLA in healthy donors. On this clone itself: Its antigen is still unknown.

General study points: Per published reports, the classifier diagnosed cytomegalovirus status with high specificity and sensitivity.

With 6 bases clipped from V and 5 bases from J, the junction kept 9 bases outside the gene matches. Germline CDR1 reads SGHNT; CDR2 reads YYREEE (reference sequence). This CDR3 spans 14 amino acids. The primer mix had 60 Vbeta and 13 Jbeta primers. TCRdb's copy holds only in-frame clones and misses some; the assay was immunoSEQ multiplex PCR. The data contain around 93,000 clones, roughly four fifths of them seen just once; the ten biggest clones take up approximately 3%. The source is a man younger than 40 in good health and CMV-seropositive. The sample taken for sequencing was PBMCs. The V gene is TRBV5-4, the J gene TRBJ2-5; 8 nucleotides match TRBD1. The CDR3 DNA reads TGTGCCAGCACCCAAGGACAGGGACGGGAGACCCAGTACTTC. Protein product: CASTQGQGRETQYF.